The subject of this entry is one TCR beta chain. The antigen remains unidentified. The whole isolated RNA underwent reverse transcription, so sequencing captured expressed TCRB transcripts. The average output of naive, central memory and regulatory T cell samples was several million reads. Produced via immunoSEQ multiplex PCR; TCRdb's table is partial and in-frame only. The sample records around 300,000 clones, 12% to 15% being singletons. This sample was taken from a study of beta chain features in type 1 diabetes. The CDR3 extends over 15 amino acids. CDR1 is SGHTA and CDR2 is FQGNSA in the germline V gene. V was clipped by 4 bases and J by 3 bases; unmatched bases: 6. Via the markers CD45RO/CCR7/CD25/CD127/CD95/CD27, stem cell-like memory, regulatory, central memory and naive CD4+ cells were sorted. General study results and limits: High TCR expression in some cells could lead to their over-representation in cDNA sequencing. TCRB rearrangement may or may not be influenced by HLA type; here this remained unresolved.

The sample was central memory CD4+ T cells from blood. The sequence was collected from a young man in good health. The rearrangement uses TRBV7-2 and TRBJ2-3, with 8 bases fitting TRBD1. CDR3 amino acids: CASSSGQGRTDTQYF. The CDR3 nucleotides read TGTGCCAGCAGCTCCGGACAGGGAAGGACAGATACGCAGTATTTT.